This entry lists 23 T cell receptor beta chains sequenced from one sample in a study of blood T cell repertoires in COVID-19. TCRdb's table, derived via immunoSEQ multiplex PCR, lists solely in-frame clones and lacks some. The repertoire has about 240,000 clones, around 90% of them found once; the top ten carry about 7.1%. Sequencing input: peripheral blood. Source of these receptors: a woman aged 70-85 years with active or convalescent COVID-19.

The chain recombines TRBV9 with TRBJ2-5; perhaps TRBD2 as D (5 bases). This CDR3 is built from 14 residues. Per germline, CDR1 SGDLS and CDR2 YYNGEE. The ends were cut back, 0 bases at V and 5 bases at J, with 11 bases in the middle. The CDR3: CASSVGGELETQYF. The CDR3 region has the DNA TGTGCCAGCAGCGTAGGGGGAGAGCTGGAGACCCAGTACTTC.

CDR3 nucleotide sequence: TGTGCCACCAGTGATTTAGATAGGGGAGCTTTCTTT. Translating gives CATSDLDRGAFF. The chain employs TRBV24-1 and TRBJ1-1; a possible D gene is TRBD1 (5 bases). Germline values: CDR1 KGHDR, CDR2 SFDVKD. The CDR3 is made up of 12 amino acids. The V end was cut by 1 base, the J end by 10 bases, with 9 bases between.

Here the CDR3 reads CASSSPVPGNTIYF. CDR3 nucleotides: TGTGCCAGCAGCTCACCGGTCCCGGGAAACACCATATATTTT. The chain links TRBV7-2 to TRBJ1-3; D unresolved. V lost 4 bases, J lost 4 bases, and 11 bases lay in between. The CDR3 is 14 amino acids. CDR1 SGHTA and CDR2 FQGNSA come from the germline V gene. The entire variable domain, with the rest obtained from reference TRBV7-2 and TRBJ1-3, is as follows: GAGVSQSPSNKVTEKGKDVELRCDPISGHTALYWYRQSLGQGLEFLIYFQGNSAPDKSGLPSDRFSAERTGGSVSTLTIQRTQQEDSAVYLCASSSPVPGNTIYFGEGSWLTVV.

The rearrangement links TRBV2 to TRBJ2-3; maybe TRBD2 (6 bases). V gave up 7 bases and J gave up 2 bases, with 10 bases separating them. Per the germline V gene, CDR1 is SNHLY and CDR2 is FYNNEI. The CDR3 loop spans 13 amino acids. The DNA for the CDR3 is TGTGCCAGCAATGGGGGACTCACAGATACGCAGTATTTT. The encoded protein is CASNGGLTDTQYF.

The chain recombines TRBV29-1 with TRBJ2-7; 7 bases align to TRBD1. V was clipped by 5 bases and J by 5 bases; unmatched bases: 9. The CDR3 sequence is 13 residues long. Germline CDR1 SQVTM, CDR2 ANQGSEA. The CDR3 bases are TGCAGCGTTCGACAGGGAGCTCTCCACGAGCAGTACTTC. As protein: CSVRQGALHEQYF.

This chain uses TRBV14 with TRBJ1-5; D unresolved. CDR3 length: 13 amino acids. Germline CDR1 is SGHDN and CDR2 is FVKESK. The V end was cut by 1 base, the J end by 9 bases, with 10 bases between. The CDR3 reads CASSQAQGGPQHF. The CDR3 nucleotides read TGTGCCAGCAGCCAAGCCCAAGGAGGGCCCCAGCATTTT.

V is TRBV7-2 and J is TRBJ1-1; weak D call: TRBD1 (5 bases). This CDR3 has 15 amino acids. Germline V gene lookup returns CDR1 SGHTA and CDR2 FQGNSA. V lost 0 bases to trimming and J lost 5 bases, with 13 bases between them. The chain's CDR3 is CASSLARGVTTEAFF. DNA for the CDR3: TGTGCCAGCAGCTTAGCGCGGGGGGTAACTACTGAAGCTTTCTTT.

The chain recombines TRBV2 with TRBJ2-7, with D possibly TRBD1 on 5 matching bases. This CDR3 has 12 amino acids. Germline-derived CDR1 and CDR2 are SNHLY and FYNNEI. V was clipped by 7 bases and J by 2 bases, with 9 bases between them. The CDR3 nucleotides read TGTGCCAGCACTGGACACCCCTACGAGCAGTACTTC. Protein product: CASTGHPYEQYF.

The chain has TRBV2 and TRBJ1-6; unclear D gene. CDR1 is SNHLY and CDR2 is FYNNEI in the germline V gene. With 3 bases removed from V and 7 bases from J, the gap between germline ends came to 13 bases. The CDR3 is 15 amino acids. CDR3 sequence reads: CASSEEVLRNSPLHF. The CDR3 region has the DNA TGTGCCAGCAGTGAGGAGGTCCTAAGGAATTCACCCCTCCACTTT.

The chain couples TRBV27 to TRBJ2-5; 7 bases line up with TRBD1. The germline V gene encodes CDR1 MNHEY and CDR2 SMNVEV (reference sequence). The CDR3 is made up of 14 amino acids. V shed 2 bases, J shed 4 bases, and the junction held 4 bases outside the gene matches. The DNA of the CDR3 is TGTGCCAGCAGTTTAAGACAGGGCCCAGAGACCCAGTACTTC. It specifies CASSLRQGPETQYF.

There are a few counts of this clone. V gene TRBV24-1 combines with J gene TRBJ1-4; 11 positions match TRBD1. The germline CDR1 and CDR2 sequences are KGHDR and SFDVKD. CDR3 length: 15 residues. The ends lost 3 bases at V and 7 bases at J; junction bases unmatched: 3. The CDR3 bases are TGTGCCACCAGTGATCCGGACAGGGGGCGTGAAAAACTGTTTTTT. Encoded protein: CATSDPDRGREKLFF.

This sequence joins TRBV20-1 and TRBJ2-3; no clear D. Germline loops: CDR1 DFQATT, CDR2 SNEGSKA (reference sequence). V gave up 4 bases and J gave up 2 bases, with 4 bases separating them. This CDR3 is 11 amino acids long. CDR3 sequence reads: CSATLTDTQYF. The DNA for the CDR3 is TGCAGTGCTACCCTCACAGATACGCAGTATTTT.

The CDR3 is CASSQGGAMGQPQHF. In nucleotides, the CDR3 is TGTGCCAGCAGCCAGGGGGGGGCGATGGGTCAGCCCCAGCATTTT. The chain is built from TRBV7-8 and TRBJ1-5, with 7 positions matching TRBD1. Germline trimming cut 5 bases from V and 6 bases from J; bases unmatched to any gene: 10. The germline CDR1 and CDR2 sequences are SGHVS and FQNEAQ. This CDR3 comprises 15 residues.

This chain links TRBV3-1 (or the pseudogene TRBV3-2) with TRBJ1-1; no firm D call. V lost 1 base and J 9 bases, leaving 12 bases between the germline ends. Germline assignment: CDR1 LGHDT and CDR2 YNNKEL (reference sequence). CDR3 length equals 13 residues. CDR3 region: CASSQAYRAKAFF. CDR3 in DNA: TGTGCCAGCAGCCAAGCTTACCGTGCGAAAGCTTTCTTT.

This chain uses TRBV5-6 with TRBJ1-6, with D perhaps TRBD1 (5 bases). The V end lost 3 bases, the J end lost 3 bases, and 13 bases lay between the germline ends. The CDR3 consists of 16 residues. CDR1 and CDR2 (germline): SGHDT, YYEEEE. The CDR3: CASSSLRQGYNSPLHF. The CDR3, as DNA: TGTGCCAGCAGCTCCCTCCGCCAGGGCTATAATTCACCCCTCCACTTT.

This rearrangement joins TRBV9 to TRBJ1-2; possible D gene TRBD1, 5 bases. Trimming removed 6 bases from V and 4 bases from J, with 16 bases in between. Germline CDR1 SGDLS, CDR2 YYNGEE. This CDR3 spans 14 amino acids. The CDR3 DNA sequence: TGTGCCAGCATAAAGGGCCAGGGCGGCTATGGCTACACCTTC. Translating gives CASIKGQGGYGYTF.

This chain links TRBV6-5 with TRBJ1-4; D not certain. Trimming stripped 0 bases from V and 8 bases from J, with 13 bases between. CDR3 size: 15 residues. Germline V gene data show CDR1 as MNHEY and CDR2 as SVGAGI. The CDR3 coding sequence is TGTGCCAGCAGTTACTCCCCTTTCTCGGGGGAAAAACTGTTTTTT. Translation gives CASSYSPFSGEKLFF.

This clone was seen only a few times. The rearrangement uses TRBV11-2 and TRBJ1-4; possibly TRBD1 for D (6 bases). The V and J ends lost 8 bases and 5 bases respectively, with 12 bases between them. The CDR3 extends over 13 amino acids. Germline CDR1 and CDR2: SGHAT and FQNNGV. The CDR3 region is CASLGQPNEKLFF. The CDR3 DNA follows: TGTGCCAGCCTCGGACAGCCGAATGAAAAACTGTTTTTT.

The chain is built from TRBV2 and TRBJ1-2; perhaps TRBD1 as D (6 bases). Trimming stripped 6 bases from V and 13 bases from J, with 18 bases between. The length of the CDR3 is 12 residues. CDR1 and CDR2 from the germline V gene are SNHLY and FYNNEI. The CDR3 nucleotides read TGTGCCAGCAGCGCTATCAAGGGGGTGTGCACCTTC. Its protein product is CASSAIKGVCTF.

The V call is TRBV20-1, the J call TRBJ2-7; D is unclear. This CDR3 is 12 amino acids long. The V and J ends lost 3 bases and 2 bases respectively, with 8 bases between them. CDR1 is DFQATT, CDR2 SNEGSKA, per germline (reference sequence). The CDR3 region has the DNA TGCAGTGCTAGTCCCTACCCCTACGAGCAGTACTTC. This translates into CSASPYPYEQYF.

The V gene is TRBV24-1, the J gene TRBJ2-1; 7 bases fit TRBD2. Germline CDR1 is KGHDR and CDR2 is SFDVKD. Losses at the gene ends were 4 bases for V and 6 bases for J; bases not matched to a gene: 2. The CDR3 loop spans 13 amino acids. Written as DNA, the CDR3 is TGTGCCACCAGTGAGGGGGGGGGCAATGAGCAGTTCTTC. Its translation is CATSEGGGNEQFF.

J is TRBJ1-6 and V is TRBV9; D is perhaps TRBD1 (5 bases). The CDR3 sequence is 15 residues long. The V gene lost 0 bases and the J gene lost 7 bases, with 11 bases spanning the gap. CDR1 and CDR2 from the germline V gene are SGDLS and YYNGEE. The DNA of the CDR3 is TGTGCCAGCAGCGTAGGTAATGGGGGGAATTCACCCCTCCACTTT. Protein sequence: CASSVGNGGNSPLHF.

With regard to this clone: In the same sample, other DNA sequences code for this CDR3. In nucleotides, the CDR3 is TGCGCCAGCAGCCTGGGACAGTCCTATGGCTACACCTTC. Its protein is CASSLGQSYGYTF. The chain links TRBV5-1 to TRBJ1-2; 7 bases are a match to TRBD1. J lost 4 bases, V lost 4 bases, and 4 bases had no gene match. This CDR3 has 13 amino acids. Germline loops: CDR1 SGHRS, CDR2 YFSETQ.